This T cell receptor (beta chain) was captured by sequencing in a study of regulatory T cells in long-lasting Graves disease. Across the study: Over 5 years of antithyroid drugs plus positive TSH receptor antibodies defined persistent Graves' disease. Study-level results: Persistent disease preferred TRBV28, TRBJ1-2 and TRBJ2-5; new disease, TRBV20-1 and TRBJ2-1.

Time point in this sample: persistent/refractory GD, antithyroid drugs over 5 years with positive TRAb. Following extraction of RNA from PBMCs, that RNA was used to make the TCR library. The CDR3 has 15 residues. The V and J ends lost 5 bases and 6 bases, in that order; junction bases with no gene match: 9. CDR1 and CDR2 (germline): SGHTA, FQGTGA. As regards this clonotype: Its target is unknown.

Investigators prepared the TCR beta libraries by applying iRepertoire HTBI primers and Arm-PCR of CDR3 regions. Each CDR3 protein is one row after TCRdb ran MiXCR on the multiplex PCR reads. Of 390,000 or so distinct CDR3 sequences detected, approximately 25% appear once; the ten largest clones hold roughly a quarter. This receptor was identified in a woman between 40 and 50 years old with Graves disease. The material was peripheral blood mononuclear cells (PBMCs), obtained when the disease was refractory, from a patient treated with antithyroid drugs. V gene TRBV7-3 combines with J gene TRBJ2-2; 7 positions match TRBD1. CDR3: CASSPQGQNAGELFF. The CDR3 DNA follows: TGTGCCAGCAGCCCCCAGGGACAGAATGCCGGGGAGCTGTTTTTT.